The 15 T cell receptor beta chains below were found in one sample sequenced in a study of blood T cells in healthy people across ages. It was with a sample-barcoded 5' primer and a J-beta primer mix that a second PCR of roughly 7 to 12 cycles was run. TCRdb itself ran the 5' RACE reads through MiXCR, one entry per CDR3 protein. The sample lists 1.2 million to 1.5 million distinct CDR3 sequences, around 39% occurring once. Sequenced sample: blood. The receptors stem from a woman aged 18 to 35 in good health.

This clonotype came up many times. J is TRBJ1-2 and V is TRBV27; a possible D gene is TRBD1 (6 bases). The germline V and J ends were trimmed by 6 bases and 0 bases, with 11 bases remaining between them. Germline V gives CDR1 MNHEY, CDR2 SMNVEV (reference sequence). CDR3 length: 14 amino acids. The CDR3 region is CASSPDRSNYGYTF. CDR3 in DNA: TGTGCCAGCAGCCCGGACAGATCTAACTATGGCTACACCTTC.

The chain couples TRBV28 to TRBJ2-1; the D is unclear. This CDR3 is built from 13 residues. Trimming took off 3 bases at V and 7 bases at J, with 10 bases between the two ends. CDR1 and CDR2 from the germline V gene are MDHEN and SYDVKM. The CDR3 bases are TGTGCCAGCAGTTTTGCGGACCATAATGAGCAGTTCTTC. As protein: CASSFADHNEQFF. Full variable domain (remainder filled in from reference TRBV28 and TRBJ2-1): DVKVTQSSRYLVKRTGEKVFLECVQDMDHENMFWYRQDPGLGLRLIYFSYDVKMKEKGDIPEGYSVSREKKERFSLILESASTNQTSMYLCASSFADHNEQFFGPGTRLTVL.

In nucleotides, the CDR3 is TGCAGTGCCTTGGGGCAGGAGAGCTCCTACGAGCAGTACTTC. Its translation is CSALGQESSYEQYF. V usage is TRBV20-1 and J usage is TRBJ2-7; maybe TRBD1 (5 bases). This CDR3 comprises 14 residues. Germline V CDR1 and CDR2: DFQATT, SNEGSKA (reference sequence). V shed 6 bases and J shed 0 bases, with 15 bases lying between them.

This chain joins TRBV5-1 and TRBJ2-2; D is unresolved. CDR3 length: 15 residues. Trimming removed 0 bases at V and 0 bases at J, with 6 bases between. In germline, CDR1 is SGHRS, CDR2 YFSETQ. DNA for the CDR3: TGCGCCAGCAGCTTGGCCTATTCGAACACCGGGGAGCTGTTTTTT. Its translation is CASSLAYSNTGELFF.

This clonotype has more than one count but fewer than ten. The chain joins TRBV27 to TRBJ2-6, with unresolved D. The germline gives CDR1 MNHEY, CDR2 SMNVEV (reference sequence). Trimming removed 8 bases from V and 0 bases from J, with 11 bases in between. This CDR3 has 15 residues. CDR3 sequence: CASLPVTSGANVLTF. The CDR3 bases are TGTGCCAGCCTTCCCGTCACCTCTGGGGCCAACGTCCTGACTTTC.

This clonotype was observed at least ten times. The chain joins TRBV2 to TRBJ1-5; no reliable D call. The germline V gene encodes CDR1 SNHLY and CDR2 FYNNEI. Trimming removed 4 bases at V and 0 bases at J, with 4 bases between. CDR3 size: 13 residues. This chain's CDR3 is CASSGNSNQPQHF. In DNA, the CDR3 is TGTGCCAGCAGTGGAAATAGCAATCAGCCCCAGCATTTT.

The V gene is TRBV5-1, the J gene TRBJ2-5; 15 positions match TRBD2. J was trimmed by 4 bases and V by 4 bases; bases with no gene match: 5. The CDR3 has 16 amino acids. Looked up from germline, CDR1 is SGHRS and CDR2 is YFSETQ. This chain's CDR3 is CASSTGLAGGRETQYF. The DNA for the CDR3 is TGCGCCAGCAGCACTGGACTAGCGGGGGGGCGAGAGACCCAGTACTTC.

J is TRBJ2-1 and V is TRBV20-1; TRBD1 agrees at 8 bases. Looked up from germline, CDR1 is DFQATT and CDR2 is SNEGSKA (reference sequence). The CDR3 has 15 residues. The trim removed 4 bases at V and 8 bases at J, leaving 13 bases unmatched. The CDR3 reads CSAKPSGRGLYEQFF. The CDR3, as DNA: TGCAGTGCTAAGCCGTCGGGCAGGGGGCTCTATGAGCAGTTCTTC.

The gene calls are TRBV7-2 and TRBJ1-2; 7 positions match TRBD1. Trimming removed 6 bases from V and 4 bases from J; junction bases left unmatched: 5. Germline assignment: CDR1 SGHTA and CDR2 FQGNSA. The CDR3 has 13 amino acids. CDR3 DNA: TGTGCCAGCAGATACGCAGGGGGCTATGGCTACACCTTC. Translated: CASRYAGGYGYTF.

The V gene is TRBV27, the J gene TRBJ2-7; 9 nucleotides match TRBD1. The junction had 11 bases not matched to a gene; V was cut back by 8 bases and J by 3 bases. Germline lookup yields CDR1 MNHEY and CDR2 SMNVEV (reference sequence). CDR3 length equals 15 residues. The CDR3 nucleotides are TGTGCCAGCCGCCCCGAGGGACAGGGTGTCTACGAGCAGTACTTC. Amino acid sequence: CASRPEGQGVYEQYF.

The V gene is TRBV2, the J gene TRBJ1-2; a possible D gene is TRBD1 (5 bases). This CDR3 region has 12 residues. V was pared by 6 bases and J by 7 bases, with 12 bases between. Looked up from germline, CDR1 is SNHLY and CDR2 is FYNNEI. Here the CDR3 DNA reads TGTGCCAGCAGAGATCGGGGGGGTGGCTACACCTTC. It translates to CASRDRGGGYTF.

This clonotype has just a few counts. J is TRBJ1-6 and V is TRBV20-1; no clear D. In germline, CDR1 is DFQATT, CDR2 SNEGSKA (reference sequence). This CDR3 region has 14 residues. V lost 0 bases, J lost 7 bases, and 10 bases lay in between. Here the CDR3 reads CSAREMTVNSPLHF. DNA for the CDR3: TGCAGTGCTAGAGAAATGACGGTAAATTCACCCCTCCACTTT.

This clonotype was detected a few times. V is TRBV4-1 and J is TRBJ2-4, with 9 bases matching TRBD2. Germline CDR1 reads MGHRA; CDR2 reads YSYEKL. The V and J ends lost 4 bases and 7 bases, in that order; junction bases with no gene match: 11. The CDR3 is 16 amino acids. For the CDR3, the DNA is TGCGCCAGCAGCCCGCGTGGCGGGGGGGCCCGGAACATTCAGTACTTC. Translating gives CASSPRGGGARNIQYF.

In this sample, this clonotype turned up a few times. The rearrangement links TRBV20-1 to TRBJ2-7; D ambiguous. V dropped 0 bases and J dropped 0 bases, with 12 bases sitting between them. This CDR3 contains 15 residues. CDR1 DFQATT and CDR2 SNEGSKA come from the germline V gene (reference sequence). CDR3 sequence reads: CSARDAATSSYEQYF. In nucleotides, the CDR3 is TGCAGTGCTAGAGATGCCGCGACAAGCTCCTACGAGCAGTACTTC.

To note about this clonotype: An end of the junction differs from the germline gene, which may be a read error. The chain employs TRBV27 and TRBJ2-5, with TRBD2 matching over 9 bases. Germline CDR1 MNHEY, CDR2 SMNVEV (reference sequence). The CDR3 contains 14 residues. Here the CDR3 DNA reads TGTGTCAGCAACTCTCTAGCGGGGTTTAATGAGCAGTACTTC. It specifies CVSNSLAGFNEQYF.